This TCR beta chain emerged from a study of shared clonotypes between healthy human individuals. The CDR3 consists of 13 residues. V was clipped by 3 bases and J by 6 bases, with 12 bases between them. The germline gives CDR1 LNHDA, CDR2 SQIVND (reference sequence). Donors had no recently reported acute infections or vaccinations and were HIV-negative. The authors divided CD4+ cells into CD45RA+ naive and CD45RA-negative memory subsets. Assay used: immunoSEQ multiplex PCR; TCRdb lists only in-frame clones, some missing. The data show approximately 1.4 million clones, 98% seen once. Sequences were obtained from naive CD4+ T cells sorted from blood. Subset indicated: CD45RA+ positively selected. The chain is built from TRBV19 and TRBJ2-7, with D possibly being TRBD1 (6 bases). This receptor was identified in a man aged 25-40 years in good health. The CDR3 DNA reads as TGTGCCAGTAGTATTGGGGGCAGCCTCGAGCAGTACTTC. Translating it yields CASSIGGSLEQYF.